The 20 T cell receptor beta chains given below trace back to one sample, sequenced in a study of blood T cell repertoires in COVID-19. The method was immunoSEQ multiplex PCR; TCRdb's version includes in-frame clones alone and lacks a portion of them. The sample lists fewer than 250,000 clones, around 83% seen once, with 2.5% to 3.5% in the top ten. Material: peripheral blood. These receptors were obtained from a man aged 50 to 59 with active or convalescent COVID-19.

In DNA, the CDR3 is TGTGCCAGCAGCCAGTCCGGGACAGGGCAAGAGACCCAGTACTTC. This gives the protein CASSQSGTGQETQYF. The V call is TRBV3-1 (or the pseudogene TRBV3-2), the J call TRBJ2-5, with 9 bases that match TRBD1. From germline, CDR1 is LGHDT and CDR2 YNNKEL (reference sequence). Losses at the gene ends were 3 bases for V and 2 bases for J; bases not matched to a gene: 4. The CDR3 contains 15 residues.

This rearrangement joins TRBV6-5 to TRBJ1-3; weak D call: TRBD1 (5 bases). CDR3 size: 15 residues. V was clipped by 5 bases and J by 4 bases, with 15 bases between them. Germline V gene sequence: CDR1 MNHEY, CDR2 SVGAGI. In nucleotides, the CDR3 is TGTGCCAGCAGTCTCAACCGGGGGTTAGGAAACACCATATATTTT. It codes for CASSLNRGLGNTIYF.

The CDR3 coding sequence is TGTGCCAGCAGCCCCGACGGGGCCTACGAGCAGTACTTC. The encoded protein is CASSPDGAYEQYF. This rearrangement joins TRBV27 to TRBJ2-7; D perhaps matches TRBD2 (5 bases). V was cut by 6 bases and J by 2 bases, with 11 bases left in between. The germline CDR1 and CDR2 sequences are MNHEY and SMNVEV (reference sequence). The CDR3 totals 13 residues.

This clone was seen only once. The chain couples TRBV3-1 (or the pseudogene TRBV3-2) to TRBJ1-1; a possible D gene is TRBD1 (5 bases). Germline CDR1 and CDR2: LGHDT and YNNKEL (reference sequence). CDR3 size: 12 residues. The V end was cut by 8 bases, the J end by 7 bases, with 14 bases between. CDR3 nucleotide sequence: TGTGCCAGCGCCGGGACTATGGGTGAAGCTTTCTTT. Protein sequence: CASAGTMGEAFF.

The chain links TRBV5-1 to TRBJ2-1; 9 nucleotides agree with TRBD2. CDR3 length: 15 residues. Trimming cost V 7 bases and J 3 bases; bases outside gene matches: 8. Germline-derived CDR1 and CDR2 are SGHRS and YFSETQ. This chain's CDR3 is CASAARTSVYNEQFF. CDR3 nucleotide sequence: TGCGCCAGCGCGGCCCGGACTAGCGTCTACAATGAGCAGTTCTTC.

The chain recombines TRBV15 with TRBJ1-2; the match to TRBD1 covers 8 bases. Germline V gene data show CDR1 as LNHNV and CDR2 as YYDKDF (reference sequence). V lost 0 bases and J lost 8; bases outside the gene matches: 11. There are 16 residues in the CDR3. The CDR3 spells CATSRDPQGAALGYTF. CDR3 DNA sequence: TGTGCCACCAGCAGAGATCCGCAGGGGGCGGCTTTGGGCTACACCTTC.

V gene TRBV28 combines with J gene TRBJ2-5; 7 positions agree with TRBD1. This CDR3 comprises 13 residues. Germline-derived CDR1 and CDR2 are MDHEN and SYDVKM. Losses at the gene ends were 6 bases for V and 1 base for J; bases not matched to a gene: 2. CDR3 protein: CASRGQPQETQYF. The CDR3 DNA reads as TGTGCCAGCAGGGGACAGCCCCAAGAGACCCAGTACTTC.

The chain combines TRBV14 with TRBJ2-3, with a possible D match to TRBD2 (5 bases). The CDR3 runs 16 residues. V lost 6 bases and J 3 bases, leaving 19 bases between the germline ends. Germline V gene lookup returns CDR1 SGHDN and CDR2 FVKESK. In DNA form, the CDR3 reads TGTGCCAGCAGTCCCCGAGCGAGGGTTCAAACAGATACGCAGTATTTT. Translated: CASSPRARVQTDTQYF.

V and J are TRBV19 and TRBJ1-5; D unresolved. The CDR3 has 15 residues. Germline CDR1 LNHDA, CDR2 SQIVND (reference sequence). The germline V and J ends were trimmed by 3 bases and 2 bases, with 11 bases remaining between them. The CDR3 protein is CASSISILGNQPQHF. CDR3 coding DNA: TGTGCCAGTAGTATTTCAATCTTAGGCAATCAGCCCCAGCATTTT.

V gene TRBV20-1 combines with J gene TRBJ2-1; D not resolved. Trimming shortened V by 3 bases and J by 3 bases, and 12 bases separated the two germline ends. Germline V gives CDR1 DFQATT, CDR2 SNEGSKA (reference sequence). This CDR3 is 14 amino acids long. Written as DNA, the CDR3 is TGCAGTGCTAGTCCCTCCCCCCGCTACAATGAGCAGTTCTTC. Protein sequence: CSASPSPRYNEQFF.

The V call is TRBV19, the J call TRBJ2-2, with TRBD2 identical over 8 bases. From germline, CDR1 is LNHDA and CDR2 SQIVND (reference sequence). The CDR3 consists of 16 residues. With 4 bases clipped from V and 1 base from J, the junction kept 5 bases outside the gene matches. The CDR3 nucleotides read TGTGCCAGTAGTACCCGGACTAGCCTGAACACCGGGGAGCTGTTTTTT. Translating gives CASSTRTSLNTGELFF.

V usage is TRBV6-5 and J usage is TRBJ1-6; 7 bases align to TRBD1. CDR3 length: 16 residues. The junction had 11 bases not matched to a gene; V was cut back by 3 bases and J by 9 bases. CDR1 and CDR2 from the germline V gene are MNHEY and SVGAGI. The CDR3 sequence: CASSYLIGDSFSPLHF. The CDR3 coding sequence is TGTGCCAGCAGTTATCTCATCGGGGACAGCTTTTCACCCCTCCACTTT.

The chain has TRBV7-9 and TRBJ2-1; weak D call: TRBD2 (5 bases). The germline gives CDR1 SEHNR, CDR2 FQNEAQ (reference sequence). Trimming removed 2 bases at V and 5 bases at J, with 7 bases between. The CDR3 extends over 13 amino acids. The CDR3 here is CASSLWRDNEQFF. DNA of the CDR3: TGTGCCAGCAGCTTATGGCGGGACAATGAGCAGTTCTTC. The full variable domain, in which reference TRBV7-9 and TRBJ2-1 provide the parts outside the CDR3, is DTGVSQNPRHKITKRGQNVTFRCDPISEHNRLYWYRQTLGQGPEFLTYFQNEAQLEKSRLLSDRFSAERPKGSFSTLEIQRTEQGDSAMYLCASSLWRDNEQFFGPGTRLTVL.

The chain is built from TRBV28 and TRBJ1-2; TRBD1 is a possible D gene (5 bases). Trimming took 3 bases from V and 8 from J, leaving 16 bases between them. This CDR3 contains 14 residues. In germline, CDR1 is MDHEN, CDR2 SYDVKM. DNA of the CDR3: TGTGCCAGCAGTTTGGGGTCTGGGGGGAGCGGCTACACCTTC. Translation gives CASSLGSGGSGYTF.

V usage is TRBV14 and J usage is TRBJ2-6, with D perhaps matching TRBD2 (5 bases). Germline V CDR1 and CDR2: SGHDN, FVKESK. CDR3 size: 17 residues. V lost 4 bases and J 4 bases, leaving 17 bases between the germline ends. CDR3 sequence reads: CASSRGWGALGANVLTF. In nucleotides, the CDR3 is TGTGCCAGCAGCCGAGGATGGGGAGCTCTGGGGGCCAACGTCCTGACTTTC.

CDR3 sequence reads: CASSPADRDGEKLFF. The CDR3 nucleotides read TGCGCCAGCAGCCCGGCTGACCGTGACGGGGAAAAACTGTTTTTT. The rearrangement uses TRBV5-1 and TRBJ1-4, with D hard to call. This CDR3 contains 15 residues. CDR1 and CDR2 (germline): SGHRS, YFSETQ. Trimming took off 4 bases at V and 8 bases at J, with 18 bases between the two ends.

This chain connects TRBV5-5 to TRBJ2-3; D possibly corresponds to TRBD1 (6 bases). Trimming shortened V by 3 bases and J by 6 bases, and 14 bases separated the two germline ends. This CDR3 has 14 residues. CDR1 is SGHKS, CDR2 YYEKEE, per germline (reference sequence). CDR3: CASSSIAGVDTQYF. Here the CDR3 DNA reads TGTGCCAGCAGCTCAATAGCAGGGGTTGATACGCAGTATTTT.

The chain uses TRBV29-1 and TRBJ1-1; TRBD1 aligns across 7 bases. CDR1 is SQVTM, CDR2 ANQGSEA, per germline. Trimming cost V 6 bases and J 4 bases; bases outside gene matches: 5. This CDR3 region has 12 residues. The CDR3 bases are TGCAGCGTGGGAACAGGGGTCACTGAAGCTTTCTTT. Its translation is CSVGTGVTEAFF.

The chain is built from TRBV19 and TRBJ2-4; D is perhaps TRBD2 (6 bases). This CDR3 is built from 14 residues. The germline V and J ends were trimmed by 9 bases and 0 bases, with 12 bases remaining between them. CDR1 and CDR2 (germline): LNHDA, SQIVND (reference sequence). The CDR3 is CASRPAGAKNIQYF. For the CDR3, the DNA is TGTGCCAGCCGACCAGCGGGAGCCAAAAACATTCAGTACTTC.

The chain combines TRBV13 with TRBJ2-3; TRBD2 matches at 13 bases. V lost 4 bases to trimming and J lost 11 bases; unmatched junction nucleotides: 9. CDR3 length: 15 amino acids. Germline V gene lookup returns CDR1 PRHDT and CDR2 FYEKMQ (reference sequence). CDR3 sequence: CASSSGLAGAPQQYF. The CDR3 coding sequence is TGTGCCAGCAGCTCAGGACTAGCGGGGGCCCCCCAGCAGTATTTT.